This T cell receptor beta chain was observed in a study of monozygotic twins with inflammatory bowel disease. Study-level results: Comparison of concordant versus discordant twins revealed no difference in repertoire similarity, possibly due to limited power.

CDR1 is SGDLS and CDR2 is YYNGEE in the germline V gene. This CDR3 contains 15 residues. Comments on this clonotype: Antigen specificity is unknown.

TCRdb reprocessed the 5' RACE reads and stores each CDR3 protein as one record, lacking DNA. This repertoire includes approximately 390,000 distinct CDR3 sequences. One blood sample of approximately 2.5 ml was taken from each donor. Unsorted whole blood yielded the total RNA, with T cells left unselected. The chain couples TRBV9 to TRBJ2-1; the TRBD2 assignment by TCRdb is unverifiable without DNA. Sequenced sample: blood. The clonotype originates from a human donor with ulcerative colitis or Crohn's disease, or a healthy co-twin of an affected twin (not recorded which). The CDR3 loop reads CASSVALAGENEQFF.